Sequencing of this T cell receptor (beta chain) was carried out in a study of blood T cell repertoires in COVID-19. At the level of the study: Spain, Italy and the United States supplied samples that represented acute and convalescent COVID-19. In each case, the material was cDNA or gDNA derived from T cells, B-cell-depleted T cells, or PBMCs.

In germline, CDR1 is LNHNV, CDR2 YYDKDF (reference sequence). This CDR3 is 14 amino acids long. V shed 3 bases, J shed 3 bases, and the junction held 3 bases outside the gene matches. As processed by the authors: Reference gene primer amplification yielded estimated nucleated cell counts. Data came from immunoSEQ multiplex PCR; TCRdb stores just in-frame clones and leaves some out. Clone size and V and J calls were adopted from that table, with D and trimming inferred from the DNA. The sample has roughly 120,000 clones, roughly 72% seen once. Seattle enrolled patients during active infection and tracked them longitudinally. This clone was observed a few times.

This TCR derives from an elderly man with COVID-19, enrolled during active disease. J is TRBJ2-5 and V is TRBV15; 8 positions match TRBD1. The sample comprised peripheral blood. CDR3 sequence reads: CATSSRTGKETQYF. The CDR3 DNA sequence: TGTGCCACCAGCAGCCGGACAGGGAAAGAGACCCAGTACTTC.